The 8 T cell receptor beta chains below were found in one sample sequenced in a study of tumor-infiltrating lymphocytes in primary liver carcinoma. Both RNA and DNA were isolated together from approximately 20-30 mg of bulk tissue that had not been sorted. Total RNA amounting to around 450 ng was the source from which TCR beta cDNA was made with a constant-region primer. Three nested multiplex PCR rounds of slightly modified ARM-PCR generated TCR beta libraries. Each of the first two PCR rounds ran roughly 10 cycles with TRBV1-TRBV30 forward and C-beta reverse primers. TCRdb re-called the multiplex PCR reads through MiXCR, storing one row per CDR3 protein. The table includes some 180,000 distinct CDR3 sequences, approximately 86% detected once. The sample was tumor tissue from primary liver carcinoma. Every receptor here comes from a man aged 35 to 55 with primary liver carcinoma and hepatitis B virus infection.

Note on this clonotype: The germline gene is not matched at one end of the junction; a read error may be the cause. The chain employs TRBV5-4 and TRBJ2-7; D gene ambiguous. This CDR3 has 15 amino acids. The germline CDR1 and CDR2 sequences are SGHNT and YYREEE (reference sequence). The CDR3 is CASSSIDGFSYEQYF. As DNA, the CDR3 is TGTGCGAGCAGCTCCATAGACGGATTCTCCTACGAGCAGTACTTC.

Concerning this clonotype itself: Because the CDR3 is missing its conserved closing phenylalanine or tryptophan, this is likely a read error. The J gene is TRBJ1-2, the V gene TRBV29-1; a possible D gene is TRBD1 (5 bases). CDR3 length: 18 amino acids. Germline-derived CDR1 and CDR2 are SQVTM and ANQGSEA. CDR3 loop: CSVGEPTGTQVANYAYTI. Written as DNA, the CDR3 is TGCAGCGTTGGGGAACCAACAGGAACTCAAGTGGCTAACTATGCCTACACCATC.

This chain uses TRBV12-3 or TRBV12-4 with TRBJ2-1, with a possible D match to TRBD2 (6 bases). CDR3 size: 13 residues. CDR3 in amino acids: CASCRGTGNEQFF. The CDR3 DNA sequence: TGTGCTAGCTGCCGGGGGACGGGCAATGAGCAGTTCTTC.

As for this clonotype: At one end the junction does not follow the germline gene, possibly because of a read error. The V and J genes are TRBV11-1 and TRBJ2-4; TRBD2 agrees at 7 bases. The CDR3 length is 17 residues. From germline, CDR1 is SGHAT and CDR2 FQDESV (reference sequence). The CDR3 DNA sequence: TGTGCCAGCAGCTTTCCCGGGACTATCGGGACCGAATACATTCAGTATTTC. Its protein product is CASSFPGTIGTEYIQYF.

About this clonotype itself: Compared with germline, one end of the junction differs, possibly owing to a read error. CDR3 protein: CAISAQIGTVNTGELFF. The CDR3 coding sequence is TGTGCCATCAGTGCCCAGATTGGGACAGTTAACACCGGTGAGCTGTTTTTT. The V and J genes are TRBV6-1 and TRBJ2-2; 7 nucleotides agree with TRBD1. CDR3 length: 17 residues. Germline-derived CDR1 and CDR2 are MNHNS and SASEGT.

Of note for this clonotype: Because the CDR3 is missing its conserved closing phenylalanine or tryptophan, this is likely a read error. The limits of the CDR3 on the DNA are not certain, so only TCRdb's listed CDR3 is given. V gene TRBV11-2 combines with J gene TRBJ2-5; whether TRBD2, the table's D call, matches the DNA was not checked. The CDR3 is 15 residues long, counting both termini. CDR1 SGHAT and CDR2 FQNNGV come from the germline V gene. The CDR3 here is CASSRWTGPAETQCL.

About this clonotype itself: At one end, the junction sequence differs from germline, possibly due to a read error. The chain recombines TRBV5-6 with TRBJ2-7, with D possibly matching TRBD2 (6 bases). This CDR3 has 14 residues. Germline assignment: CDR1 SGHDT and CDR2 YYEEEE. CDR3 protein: CANSLWGGSYEQYF. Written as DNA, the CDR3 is TGTGCCAACAGCTTATGGGGAGGCTCCTACGAGCAGTACTTC.

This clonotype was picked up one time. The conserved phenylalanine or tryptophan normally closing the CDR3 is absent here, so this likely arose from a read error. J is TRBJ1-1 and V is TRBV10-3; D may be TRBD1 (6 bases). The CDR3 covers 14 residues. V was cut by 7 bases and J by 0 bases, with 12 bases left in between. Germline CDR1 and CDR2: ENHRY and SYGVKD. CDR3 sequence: CAIKGGGVNTEAFY. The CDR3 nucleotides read TGTGCCATCAAAGGGGGAGGAGTGAACACTGAAGCTTTCTAT.